This T cell receptor (beta chain) was recovered during a study of T-cell reconstitution after alpha-beta-depleted transplantation in children. The CDR3 has 15 residues. V lost 0 bases and J 4 bases, leaving 10 bases between the germline ends. Looked up from germline, CDR1 is SGHDT and CDR2 is YYEEEE. This clonotype came up a few times. Unique molecular identifiers were incorporated during preparation of the TCRbeta library. MiXCR, run by TCRdb on the PCR reads, gives a single entry per CDR3 protein. Of hundreds of thousands of distinct CDR3 sequences listed, about 12% are singletons. The chain uses TRBV5-6 and TRBJ2-2; D is unresolved. The sequence was obtained from a human donor who donated a stem cell graft to a child with combined immunodeficiency. The input for sequencing was PBMCs from the stem cell graft donor, taken from the stem cell graft. The CDR3: CASSLARVITGELFF. The CDR3 bases are TGTGCCAGCAGCTTGGCTAGGGTGATCACCGGGGAGCTGTTTTTT.